This T cell receptor beta chain originates from a study of blood T cell repertoires in COVID-19. At the level of the study: Some COVID-19 samples were acute and others convalescent; all came from the United States, Italy and Spain. T cells, B-cell-depleted T cells, or PBMCs supplied cDNA or gDNA.

Looked up from germline, CDR1 is MDHEN and CDR2 is SYDVKM. Between the trimmed V and J ends, which lost 7 bases and 11 bases, there was a span of 17 bases. The CDR3 totals 12 residues. Under the authors' procedure: How many nucleated cells were present was estimated from reference gene primer amplification. Clones were sequenced by immunoSEQ multiplex PCR, and TCRdb holds only the in-frame ones, with some missing. That table is the source of V, J and clone size, and D and trimming were worked out from the DNA. The data contain about 400,000 clones, approximately 86% of them seen just once; the ten biggest clones take up around 3%. This clone came up once.

This TCR was sampled from a human donor in a cohort sampled during active COVID-19. V is TRBV28 and J is TRBJ1-1; tentatively, D is TRBD1 (5 bases). Input material: peripheral blood. In DNA, the CDR3 is TGTGCCAGCAATGTAGGGGTGGCAGGGGCTTTCTTT. Translating it yields CASNVGVAGAFF. Filled out from reference TRBV28 and TRBJ1-1, the complete variable domain reads DVKVTQSSRYLVKRTGEKVFLECVQDMDHENMFWYRQDPGLGLRLIYFSYDVKMKEKGDIPEGYSVSREKKERFSLILESASTNQTSMYLCASNVGVAGAFFGQGTRLTVV.